A single sample gave rise to the 32 T cell receptor beta chains below, sequenced in a study of OX40 agonist ivuxolimab in advanced cancers. The method was immunoSEQ multiplex PCR; TCRdb's version includes in-frame clones alone and lacks a portion of them. The sample has approximately 42,000 clones; roughly 88% are singletons. This specimen was CD4+ or CD8+ T cells sorted from blood, taken in a trial of the OX40 agonist ivuxolimab. Receptors originate from an adult with an advanced solid tumor such as melanoma, head and neck, liver or kidney cancer.

The J gene is TRBJ1-6, the V gene TRBV9; possibly TRBD1 for D (6 bases). The CDR3 has 15 residues. Germline V lookup: CDR1 SGDLS, CDR2 YYNGEE. V lost 4 bases to trimming and J lost 3 bases, with 11 bases between them. The CDR3 DNA reads as TGTGCCAGCAGCTTACAGGGAGGCTATAATTCACCCCTCCACTTT. It is translated as CASSLQGGYNSPLHF.

The V gene is TRBV28, the J gene TRBJ1-2, with D maybe TRBD1 (6 bases). In germline, CDR1 is MDHEN, CDR2 SYDVKM. This CDR3 has 11 amino acids. V dropped 3 bases and J dropped 8 bases, with 7 bases sitting between them. DNA for the CDR3: TGTGCCAGCAGTTTCGACAGGGGCTACACCTTC. Translation gives CASSFDRGYTF.

The chain is built from TRBV5-6 and TRBJ2-2; 10 nucleotides agree with TRBD2. The germline CDR1 and CDR2 sequences are SGHDT and YYEEEE. The CDR3 is 16 amino acids. The V segment lost 0 bases and the J segment 1 base; nucleotides outside the gene matches: 0. The chain's CDR3 is CASSLGLAGNTGELFF. The DNA for the CDR3 is TGTGCCAGCAGCTTGGGACTAGCGGGGAACACCGGGGAGCTGTTTTTT.

The V and J genes are TRBV5-1 and TRBJ1-1, with 7 bases that match TRBD1. Germline values: CDR1 SGHRS, CDR2 YFSETQ. V shed 0 bases and J 5 bases; nucleotides not matched to a gene: 7. The CDR3 contains 15 residues. CDR3 bases: TGCGCCAGCAGCTTGGCCTCAGGGGGAGGTACTGAAGCTTTCTTT. Its translation: CASSLASGGGTEAFF.

The V call is TRBV6-5, the J call TRBJ1-6; no clear D. With 4 bases removed from V and 5 bases from J, the gap between germline ends came to 9 bases. CDR1 is MNHEY, CDR2 SVGAGI, per germline. The CDR3 contains 14 residues. The CDR3: CASSWGSDNSPLHF. The CDR3 coding sequence is TGTGCCAGCAGTTGGGGTTCGGATAATTCACCCCTCCACTTT.

This sequence joins TRBV6-5 and TRBJ2-3; D may be TRBD1 (5 bases). Germline V lookup: CDR1 MNHEY, CDR2 SVGAGI. The CDR3 is 15 residues long. V dropped 5 bases and J dropped 2 bases, with 14 bases sitting between them. CDR3 DNA sequence: TGTGCCAGCAGTACAACAGGCGCGCCCACAGATACGCAGTATTTT. It translates to CASSTTGAPTDTQYF.

The rearrangement joins TRBV25-1 to TRBJ1-5; D is undetermined. This CDR3 spans 14 amino acids. V lost 0 bases, J lost 4 bases, and 7 bases lay in between. Germline CDR1 MGHDK, CDR2 SYGVNS. The CDR3 loop is CASSEYDGNQPQHF. As DNA, the CDR3 is TGTGCCAGCAGTGAATATGACGGGAATCAGCCCCAGCATTTT.

The chain links TRBV14 to TRBJ2-7, with TRBD1 identical over 8 bases. CDR1 and CDR2 (germline): SGHDN, FVKESK. CDR3 length: 15 residues. V gave up 4 bases and J gave up 4 bases; unmatched junction bases: 9. The CDR3 loop reads CASSPWGQDFYEQYF. The CDR3 DNA is TGTGCCAGCAGCCCCTGGGGACAGGACTTTTACGAGCAGTACTTC.

J is TRBJ1-6 and V is TRBV27; D gene uncertain. From germline, CDR1 is MNHEY and CDR2 SMNVEV (reference sequence). The CDR3 has 11 residues. V was clipped by 5 bases and J by 13 bases, with 9 bases between them. The CDR3 reads CASSPGGPLHF. The DNA for the CDR3 is TGTGCCAGCAGTCCCGGTGGTCCCCTCCACTTT.

The rearrangement uses TRBV28 and TRBJ2-1, with a weak D call TRBD1 (6 bases). Trimming removed 6 bases from V and 12 bases from J, with 15 bases in between. Germline V gene lookup returns CDR1 MDHEN and CDR2 SYDVKM. The CDR3 consists of 12 residues. The CDR3 DNA follows: TGTGCCAGCAGCCCCAGGGGTTCAGGGCAGTTCTTC. It translates to CASSPRGSGQFF.

The gene calls are TRBV11-2 and TRBJ2-5; tentative D call: TRBD2 (7 bases). The V and J ends lost 1 base and 5 bases respectively, with 14 bases between them. From germline, CDR1 is SGHAT and CDR2 FQNNGV. The CDR3 sequence is 15 residues long. CDR3 DNA sequence: TGTGCCAGCAGCTTAGGTGGGGGGGCCGGTGAGACCCAGTACTTC. Amino acid sequence: CASSLGGGAGETQYF.

This chain uses TRBV15 with TRBJ1-3; D is unclear. This CDR3 region has 15 residues. Trimming took off 0 bases at V and 0 bases at J, with 6 bases between the two ends. Germline values: CDR1 LNHNV, CDR2 YYDKDF (reference sequence). CDR3 amino acids: CATSRDLNSGNTIYF. In nucleotides, the CDR3 is TGTGCCACCAGCAGAGATTTGAACTCTGGAAACACCATATATTTT.

Remarks on this clone: With a far larger clone one base away, a read error is the likely cause. Other DNA sequences within the sample encode an identical CDR3. The J gene is TRBJ1-5, the V gene TRBV19; TRBD1 is a possible D gene (6 bases). The CDR3 length is 14 residues. In germline, CDR1 is LNHDA, CDR2 SQIVND (reference sequence). Deletions cut 3 bases from V and 5 bases from J, with 11 bases between. For the CDR3, the DNA is TGTGCCAGTAGTATTTGGGCAGGGGATCAGCCCCAGCATTTT. It encodes CASSIWAGDQPQHF.

This rearrangement joins TRBV5-5 to TRBJ1-3; a possible D gene is TRBD1 (5 bases). From germline, CDR1 is SGHKS and CDR2 YYEKEE (reference sequence). V was pared by 0 bases and J by 2 bases, with 9 bases between. This CDR3 comprises 15 residues. The CDR3 protein is CASSLVRGAGNTIYF. The CDR3, as DNA: TGTGCCAGCAGCTTGGTTCGGGGGGCTGGAAACACCATATATTTT.

By proportion, this clone is large. The rearrangement joins TRBV4-3 to TRBJ2-7, with D possibly TRBD2 on 5 matching bases. Trimming cost V 4 bases and J 5 bases, with 15 bases left between them. The CDR3 has 14 amino acids. Germline V gene lookup returns CDR1 LGHNA and CDR2 YSLEER. The CDR3 DNA sequence: TGCGCCAGCAGCCCCGCCACAACTAGGAACGAGCAGTACTTC. Translation gives CASSPATTRNEQYF.

The genes are TRBV4-1 and TRBJ1-4; no clear D. V shed 5 bases and J shed 8 bases, with 12 bases lying between them. The CDR3 has 13 residues. CDR1 and CDR2 from the germline V gene are MGHRA and YSYEKL. The CDR3 coding sequence is TGCGCCAGCAGCTCAGAAAATGGGGAAAAACTGTTTTTT. Amino acids: CASSSENGEKLFF.

This chain links TRBV29-1 with TRBJ1-1, with 7 bases that match TRBD1. The germline gives CDR1 SQVTM, CDR2 ANQGSEA. The CDR3 is 12 amino acids. The J segment lost 3 bases and the V segment lost 8 bases, leaving 6 bases of the junction unmatched. The CDR3 region has the DNA TGCAGCCTTCAAGACAGGGACACTGAAGCTTTCTTT. It yields the protein CSLQDRDTEAFF.

This chain joins TRBV9 and TRBJ1-5; 7 nucleotides align to TRBD1. The germline gives CDR1 SGDLS, CDR2 YYNGEE. The CDR3 has 15 amino acids. The V gene end was trimmed by 0 bases and the J gene end by 7 bases; junction bases not matched to a gene: 7. The CDR3: CASSVGTGVRQPQHF. In DNA form, the CDR3 reads TGTGCCAGCAGCGTAGGTACAGGGGTGAGGCAGCCCCAGCATTTT.

The genes are TRBV27 and TRBJ2-1; D might be TRBD2 (5 bases). The V gene lost 7 bases and the J gene lost 0 bases, with 13 bases spanning the gap. Germline CDR1 MNHEY, CDR2 SMNVEV (reference sequence). The CDR3 loop spans 15 amino acids. CDR3 coding DNA: TGTGCCAGCACCCCCAGCGGCTACTCCTACAATGAGCAGTTCTTC. This encodes CASTPSGYSYNEQFF.

V usage is TRBV27 and J usage is TRBJ1-2; D is possibly TRBD1 (6 bases). Germline CDR1 is MNHEY and CDR2 is SMNVEV (reference sequence). CDR3 length: 14 residues. V gave up 4 bases and J gave up 1 base, with 10 bases separating them. The CDR3 coding sequence is TGTGCCAGCAGTTCTGCAGGGGTTAACTATGGCTACACCTTC. It translates to CASSSAGVNYGYTF.

The J gene is TRBJ2-7, the V gene TRBV15; D remains ambiguous. Trimming pared 5 bases from V and 6 bases from J, leaving 14 bases between. The CDR3 covers 13 residues. Germline V gene data show CDR1 as LNHNV and CDR2 as YYDKDF (reference sequence). CDR3 bases: TGTGCCACCAGCGAAAACCGGCAGGCCGAGCAGTACGTC. It codes for CATSENRQAEQYV.

The table lists this clone with a count of one. This chain joins TRBV7-9 and TRBJ2-7; tentative D call: TRBD1 (6 bases). The V gene lost 4 bases and the J gene lost 3 bases, with 16 bases spanning the gap. The CDR3 is made up of 15 amino acids. The germline CDR1 and CDR2 sequences are SEHNR and FQNEAQ (reference sequence). The CDR3 reads CASSSDRTNFYEQYF. CDR3 coding DNA: TGTGCCAGCAGCTCCGACAGGACCAATTTCTACGAGCAGTACTTC.

The J gene is TRBJ1-1, the V gene TRBV9, with D tentatively TRBD1 (6 bases). Germline V gene data show CDR1 as SGDLS and CDR2 as YYNGEE. V was cut by 0 bases and J by 6 bases, with 9 bases left in between. This CDR3 is 13 amino acids long. The CDR3 region is CASSVEGDSEAFF. CDR3 coding DNA: TGTGCCAGCAGCGTAGAGGGGGACTCTGAAGCTTTCTTT.

Notes on this clone: A much larger clone is a single base away; this may be a read error. The chain couples TRBV13 to TRBJ1-1; D possibly corresponds to TRBD1 (5 bases). The CDR3 totals 15 residues. Trimming cost V 6 bases and J 0 bases, with 14 bases left between them. Germline CDR1 reads PRHDT; CDR2 reads FYEKMQ (reference sequence). CDR3 region: CASRPREGMNTEAFF. The CDR3 region has the DNA TGTGCCAGCAGGCCCAGGGAGGGAATGAACACTGAAGCTTTCTTT. The variable domain in full, with the rest retrieved from reference TRBV13 and TRBJ1-1, is AAGVIQSPRHLIKEKRETATLKCYPIPRHDTVYWYQQGPGQDPQFLISFYEKMQSDKGSIPDRFSAQQFSDYHSELNMSSLELGDSALYFCASRPREGMNTEAFFGQGTRLTVV.

Comment on this clone: An end of the junction does not agree with germline; a read error may underlie this. The chain combines TRBV4-1 with TRBJ1-2; no reliable D call. CDR3 size: 15 residues. The germline gives CDR1 MGHRA, CDR2 YSYEKL. Here the CDR3 DNA reads TGCGTCAGCAGCCAAGTGGCGGATGTTAACTATGGCTACACCTTC. Translated: CVSSQVADVNYGYTF.

The chain combines TRBV30 with TRBJ2-3; 7 bases line up with TRBD1. The CDR3 contains 14 residues. J was trimmed by 6 bases and V by 5 bases; bases with no gene match: 11. Germline V lookup: CDR1 GTSNPN, CDR2 SVGIG (reference sequence). CDR3 in DNA: TGTGCCTGGGAAGTGGACAGGATGATGGATACGCAGTATTTT. It yields the protein CAWEVDRMMDTQYF.

The CDR3 coding sequence is TGTGCCAGCGCCCTTACCGGGGCAGGGCTGGGCACCGGGGAGCTGTTTTTT. Translated: CASALTGAGLGTGELFF. The chain links TRBV2 to TRBJ2-2; the D gene could be TRBD1 or TRBD2 (5 bases each). CDR3 length: 17 amino acids. Germline V gene sequence: CDR1 SNHLY, CDR2 FYNNEI. Trimming took off 8 bases at V and 4 bases at J, with 23 bases between the two ends.

The gene calls are TRBV9 and TRBJ2-2, with 9 bases that match TRBD2. The CDR3 runs 17 residues. With V trimmed by 3 bases and J by 1 base, 7 bases remained unmatched. Germline V gives CDR1 SGDLS, CDR2 YYNGEE. DNA for the CDR3: TGTGCCAGCAGCGGAGGGGTAGCGGGGGAGAACACCGGGGAGCTGTTTTTT. As protein: CASSGGVAGENTGELFF. The full variable domain, rest sourced from reference TRBV9 and TRBJ2-2, is DSGVTQTPKHLITATGQRVTLRCSPRSGDLSVYWYQQSLDQGLQFLIQYYNGEERAKGNILERFSAQQFPDLHSELNLSSLELGDSALYFCASSGGVAGENTGELFFGEGSRLTVL.

This clone was seen a single time. In DNA form, the CDR3 reads TGTGCCAGCAGCTTCGGACCGCAAGAGACCCAGTACTTC. Its protein product is CASSFGPQETQYF. This chain connects TRBV5-4 to TRBJ2-5; no reliable D call. CDR3 length equals 13 residues. Trimming removed 2 bases from V and 2 bases from J, with 7 bases in between. CDR1 and CDR2 from the germline V gene are SGHNT and YYREEE (reference sequence).

The chain recombines TRBV28 with TRBJ1-6; maybe TRBD1 (5 bases). Trimming removed 7 bases at V and 10 bases at J, with 11 bases between. The length of the CDR3 is 12 residues. The germline gives CDR1 MDHEN, CDR2 SYDVKM. The CDR3 sequence: CASTSDISPLHF. In DNA form, the CDR3 reads TGTGCCAGCACTTCGGACATCTCACCCCTCCACTTT.

This clone was counted a few times. This chain joins TRBV6-1 and TRBJ2-7; D possibly corresponds to TRBD2 (5 bases). The CDR3 extends over 14 amino acids. Germline CDR1 and CDR2: MNHNS and SASEGT. Between the trimmed V and J ends, which lost 9 bases and 5 bases, there was a span of 20 bases. CDR3 residues: CARTPTRRRDEQYV. CDR3 DNA sequence: TGTGCCAGAACCCCAACCCGAAGGCGGGACGAGCAGTACGTC.

This chain connects TRBV5-1 to TRBJ2-7; 9 bases are a match to TRBD1. J lost 6 bases, V lost 1 base, and 2 bases had no gene match. Germline CDR1 is SGHRS and CDR2 is YFSETQ. The CDR3 runs to 13 residues. The CDR3 DNA follows: TGCGCCAGCAGCTTGACAGGGGGCCGCGAGCAGTACGTC. This translates into CASSLTGGREQYV.